These 3 T cell receptor beta chains were all obtained from the same sample, sequenced in a study of blood T cell repertoires in COVID-19. Here immunoSEQ multiplex PCR was the method, and the copy in TCRdb shows in-frame clones only, minus some. This table has roughly 140,000 clones, under 90% appearing once. The sample comprised peripheral blood. The receptors here all came from a human donor in a cohort sampled during active COVID-19.

This chain links TRBV6-5 with TRBJ2-7; D remains unclear. From germline, CDR1 is MNHEY and CDR2 SVGAGI. The CDR3 sequence is 15 residues long. With 6 bases removed from V and 2 bases from J, the gap between germline ends came to 17 bases. The CDR3 bases are TGTGCCAGCAGGGTGGTTGCCAGGCCAACCTACGAGCAGTACTTC. It encodes CASRVVARPTYEQYF.

This rearrangement joins TRBV25-1 to TRBJ2-3; the match to TRBD2 covers 10 bases. The CDR3 has 15 residues. CDR1 MGHDK and CDR2 SYGVNS come from the germline V gene. V gave up 1 base and J gave up 5 bases; unmatched junction bases: 3. CDR3 nucleotide sequence: TGTGCCAGCAGTGAATTTAGCGGGGGGCGAGATACGCAGTATTTT. The encoded protein is CASSEFSGGRDTQYF.

This clone was counted a few times. In DNA, the CDR3 is TGTGCCAGCAGTGTAACAGGGGGAGAGCAGTACTTC. Translation: CASSVTGGEQYF. The chain joins TRBV12-3 or TRBV12-4 to TRBJ2-7; 8 nucleotides line up with TRBD1. The V gene end was trimmed by 5 bases and the J gene end by 7 bases; junction bases not matched to a gene: 4. CDR3 length: 12 amino acids.